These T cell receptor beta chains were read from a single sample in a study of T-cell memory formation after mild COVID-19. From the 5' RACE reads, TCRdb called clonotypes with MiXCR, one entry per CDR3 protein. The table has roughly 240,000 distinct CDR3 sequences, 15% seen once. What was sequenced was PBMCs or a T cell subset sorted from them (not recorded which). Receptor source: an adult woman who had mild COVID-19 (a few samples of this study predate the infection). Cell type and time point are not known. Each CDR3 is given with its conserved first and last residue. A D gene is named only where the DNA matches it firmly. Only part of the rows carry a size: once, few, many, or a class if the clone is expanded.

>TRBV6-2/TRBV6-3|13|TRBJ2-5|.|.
CASSYRGPETQYF
TGTGCCAGCAGTTACAGAGGGCCGGAGACCCAGTACTTC
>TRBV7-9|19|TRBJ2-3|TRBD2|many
CASSPHTGLAGGLTDTQYF
TGTGCCAGCAGCCCCCACACGGGTCTAGCGGGGGGACTAACAGATACGCAGTATTTT
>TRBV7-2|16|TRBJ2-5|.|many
CASSQPDRGLSGAQYF
TGTGCCAGCAGCCAGCCCGACAGGGGACTAAGCGGGGCCCAGTACTTC
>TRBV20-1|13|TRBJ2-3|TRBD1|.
CSARTGQSATQYF
TGCAGTGCTAGAACGGGACAGTCGGCTACGCAGTATTTT
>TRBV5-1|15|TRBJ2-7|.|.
CASSPGDTRSYEQYF
TGCGCCAGCAGCCCAGGGGACACTCGCTCCTACGAGCAGTACTTC
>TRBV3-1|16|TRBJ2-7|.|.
CASSPGGQLVNYEQYF
TGTGCCAGCAGCCCGGGTGGACAGCTAGTTAACTACGAGCAGTACTTC
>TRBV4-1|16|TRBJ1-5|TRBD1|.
CASSQDYGQGYQPQHF
TGCGCCAGCAGCCAAGATTACGGACAGGGCTATCAGCCCCAGCATTTT
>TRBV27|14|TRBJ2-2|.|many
CASKWQRNTGELFF
TGTGCCAGCAAGTGGCAGAGGAACACCGGGGAGCTGTTTTTT
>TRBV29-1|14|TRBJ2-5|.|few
CSVLRGGLQETQYF
TGCAGCGTTCTACGAGGAGGCCTCCAAGAGACCCAGTACTTC
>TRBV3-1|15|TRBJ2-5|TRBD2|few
CASSPRTSGEETQYF
TGTGCCAGCAGCCCCCGGACTAGCGGGGAAGAGACCCAGTACTTC
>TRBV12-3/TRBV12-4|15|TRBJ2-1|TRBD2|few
CASSLSGGRWNEQFF
TGTGCCAGCAGTCTTAGCGGGGGAAGGTGGAATGAGCAGTTCTTC
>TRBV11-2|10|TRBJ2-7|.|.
CASSLEEQYF
TGTGCCAGCAGCTTAGAAGAGCAGTACTTC
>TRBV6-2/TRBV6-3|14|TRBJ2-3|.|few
CASVRTRGTDTQYF
TGTGCCAGCGTCCGAACAAGGGGCACAGATACGCAGTATTTT
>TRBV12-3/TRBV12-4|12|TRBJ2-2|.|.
CASTGGTGELFF
TGTGCCAGCACCGGGGGTACCGGGGAGCTGTTTTTT
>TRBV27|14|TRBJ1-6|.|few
CASSLSTTNSPLHF
TGTGCCAGCAGTTTATCCACGACAAATTCACCCCTCCACTTT
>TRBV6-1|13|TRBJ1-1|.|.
CASSETGPAEAFF
TGTGCCAGCAGTGAGACAGGACCTGCTGAAGCTTTCTTT
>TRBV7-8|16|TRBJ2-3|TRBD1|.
CASSTRDRVSTDTQYF
TGTGCCAGCAGCACGCGGGACAGGGTTTCCACAGATACGCAGTATTTT
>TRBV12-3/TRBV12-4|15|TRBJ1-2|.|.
CASSLLYRVTYGYTF
TGTGCCAGCAGTTTACTATACAGGGTCACCTATGGCTACACCTTC
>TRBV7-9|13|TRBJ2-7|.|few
CASSFEGINEQYF
TGTGCCAGCAGCTTCGAGGGGATCAACGAGCAGTACTTC
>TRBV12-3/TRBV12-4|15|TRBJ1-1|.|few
CASSLGQKPSTEAFF
TGTGCCAGCAGTTTGGGGCAGAAGCCAAGCACTGAAGCTTTCTTT
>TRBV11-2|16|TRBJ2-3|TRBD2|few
CASSFGLAGFLDTQYF
TGTGCCAGCAGCTTCGGACTAGCGGGGTTTTTAGATACGCAGTATTTT
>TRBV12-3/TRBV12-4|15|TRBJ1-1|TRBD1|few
CASRRGQVMNTEAFF
TGTGCCAGCAGGAGGGGACAGGTGATGAACACTGAAGCTTTCTTT
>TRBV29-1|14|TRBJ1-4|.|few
CSVAVGSLNEKLFF
TGCAGCGTCGCGGTGGGGAGCCTTAATGAAAAACTGTTTTTT
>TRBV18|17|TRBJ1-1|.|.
CASSPPYSGGPNTEAFF
TGTGCCAGCTCACCACCGTATAGTGGGGGCCCGAACACTGAAGCTTTCTTT
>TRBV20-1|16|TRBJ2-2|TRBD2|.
CSAKTSGGPGTGELFF
TGCAGTGCCAAGACTAGCGGGGGTCCCGGGACCGGGGAGCTGTTTTTT
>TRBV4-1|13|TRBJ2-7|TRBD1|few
CASSQNRGNEQYF
TGCGCCAGCAGCCAAAACAGGGGCAACGAGCAGTACTTC
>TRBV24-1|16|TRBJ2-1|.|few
CATSDLRGGVYNEQFF
TGTGCCACCAGTGACCTACGTGGGGGCGTTTACAATGAGCAGTTCTTC
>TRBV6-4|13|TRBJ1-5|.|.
CASSDSSGQPQHF
TGTGCCAGCAGTGACTCGTCGGGTCAGCCCCAGCATTTT
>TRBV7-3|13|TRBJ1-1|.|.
CASSFQGNTEAFF
TGTGCCAGCAGCTTCCAGGGGAACACTGAAGCTTTCTTT
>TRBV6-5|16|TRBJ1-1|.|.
CASSYHLVGKNTEAFF
TGTGCCAGCAGTTACCACCTCGTGGGGAAGAACACTGAAGCTTTCTTT
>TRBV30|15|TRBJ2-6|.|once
CAAPRGVSGANVLTF
TGTGCCGCCCCCCGGGGCGTCTCTGGGGCCAACGTCCTGACTTTC
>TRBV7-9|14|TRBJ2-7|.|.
CASSRQISSYEQYF
TGTGCCAGCAGCCGACAGATATCCTCCTACGAGCAGTACTTC
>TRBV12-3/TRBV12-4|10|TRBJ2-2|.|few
CASSQFGLFF
TGTGCCAGCAGTCAGTTCGGGCTGTTTTTT
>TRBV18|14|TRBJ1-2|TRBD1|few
CASSPGQDFYGYTF
TGTGCCAGCTCACCGGGACAGGATTTCTATGGCTACACCTTC
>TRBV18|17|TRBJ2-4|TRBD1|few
CASSPWGTGIGALIQYF
TGTGCCAGCTCACCATGGGGGACAGGGATCGGGGCGCTGATTCAGTACTTC
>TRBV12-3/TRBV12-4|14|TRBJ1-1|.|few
CASIPTRTDTEAFF
TGTGCCAGCATTCCGACCCGAACAGACACTGAAGCTTTCTTT
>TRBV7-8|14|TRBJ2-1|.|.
CASSPLGPTNEQFF
TGTGCCAGCAGCCCCCTCGGACCCACAAATGAGCAGTTCTTC
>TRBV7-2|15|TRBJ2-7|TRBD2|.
CASSGLANLGYEQYF
TGTGCCAGCAGCGGACTAGCGAATCTGGGCTACGAGCAGTACTTC
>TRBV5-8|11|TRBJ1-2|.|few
CASSQIDGYTF
TGTGCCAGCAGCCAAATAGATGGCTACACCTTC
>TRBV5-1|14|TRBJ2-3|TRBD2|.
CASSPGTSGDTQYF
TGCGCCAGCAGCCCCGGGACTAGCGGAGATACGCAGTATTTT
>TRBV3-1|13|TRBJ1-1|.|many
CASSRGPMTEAFF
TGTGCCAGCAGCCGCGGACCGATGACTGAAGCTTTCTTT
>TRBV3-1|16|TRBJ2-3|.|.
CASSPRGGQSTDTQYF
TGTGCCAGCAGCCCGAGGGGGGGACAGAGCACAGATACGCAGTATTTT
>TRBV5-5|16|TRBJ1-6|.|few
CASSPSGPMGNSPLHF
TGTGCCAGCAGCCCCTCCGGGCCTATGGGGAATTCACCCCTCCACTTT
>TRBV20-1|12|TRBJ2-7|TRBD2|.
CSATSGTYEQYF
TGCAGTGCTACTAGCGGGACCTACGAGCAGTACTTC
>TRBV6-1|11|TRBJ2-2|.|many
CASNGAGELFF
TGTGCCAGCAATGGGGCCGGGGAGCTGTTTTTT
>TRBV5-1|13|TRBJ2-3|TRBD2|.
CASMLAGGDTQYF
TGCGCCAGCATGCTAGCGGGAGGAGATACGCAGTATTTT
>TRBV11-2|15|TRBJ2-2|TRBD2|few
CASSDKGLVGGELFF
TGTGCCAGCAGCGATAAGGGACTAGTCGGCGGGGAGCTGTTTTTT
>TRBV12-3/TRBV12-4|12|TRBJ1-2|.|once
CASSLGNYDYTF
TGTGCCAGCAGTTTAGGCAACTATGACTACACCTTC